These 13 T cell receptor beta chains came from one sample sequenced in a study of OX40 agonist ivuxolimab in advanced cancers. Produced via immunoSEQ multiplex PCR; TCRdb's table is partial and in-frame only. The table records approximately 64,000 clones, roughly 80% of them present only once. Sequencing used CD4+ or CD8+ T cells sorted from blood, obtained in a trial of the OX40 agonist ivuxolimab. These receptors were collected from an adult with an advanced solid tumor such as melanoma, head and neck, liver or kidney cancer.

As DNA, the CDR3 is TGTGCCAGCAGCTTAAGGCTAGCGGGAGTGGAGACCCAGTACTTC. Its protein is CASSLRLAGVETQYF. The chain links TRBV7-9 to TRBJ2-5; the match to TRBD2 covers 10 bases. There are 15 residues in the CDR3. Germline lookup yields CDR1 SEHNR and CDR2 FQNEAQ (reference sequence). J was trimmed by 5 bases and V by 2 bases; bases with no gene match: 5. The variable domain in full, with the rest retrieved from reference TRBV7-9 and TRBJ2-5, is DTGVSQNPRHKITKRGQNVTFRCDPISEHNRLYWYRQTLGQGPEFLTYFQNEAQLEKSRLLSDRFSAERPKGSFSTLEIQRTEQGDSAMYLCASSLRLAGVETQYFGPGTRLLVL.

The chain has TRBV4-1 and TRBJ1-1; D perhaps matches TRBD1 (6 bases). The V and J ends lost 0 bases and 4 bases respectively, with 12 bases between them. The V gene's germline CDR1 is MGHRA and CDR2 YSYEKL. The CDR3 runs to 15 residues. The CDR3 reads CASSQDPTGRTEAFF. As DNA, the CDR3 is TGCGCCAGCAGCCAAGATCCTACAGGGCGCACTGAAGCTTTCTTT.

J is TRBJ2-5 and V is TRBV7-2; D is uncertain. V was shortened by 7 bases and J by 5 bases, with 8 bases between the two germline ends. The germline gives CDR1 SGHTA, CDR2 FQGNSA. The CDR3 spans 11 residues. The CDR3 sequence is CASNLGETQYF. The DNA for the CDR3 is TGTGCCAGCAACCTAGGGGAGACCCAGTACTTC.

The CDR3 protein is CAWSVGQLNHGYTF. CDR3 DNA: TGTGCCTGGAGTGTTGGTCAGTTAAACCATGGCTACACCTTC. The chain recombines TRBV30 with TRBJ1-2; no reliable D call. Per germline, CDR1 GTSNPN and CDR2 SVGIG (reference sequence). The V and J ends lost 0 bases and 6 bases respectively, with 14 bases between them. The CDR3 contains 14 residues.

This chain links TRBV6-5 with TRBJ2-1, with TRBD1 identical over 8 bases. The CDR3 spans 14 residues. J lost 6 bases, V lost 2 bases, and 3 bases had no gene match. Germline V gene data show CDR1 as MNHEY and CDR2 as SVGAGI. The CDR3 DNA is TGTGCCAGCAGTTACCTTACAGGGGGCAATGAGCAGTTCTTC. Encoded protein: CASSYLTGGNEQFF.

The chain combines TRBV11-2 with TRBJ2-1, with D perhaps TRBD1 (5 bases). The CDR3 sequence is 13 residues long. Germline CDR1 SGHAT, CDR2 FQNNGV. V dropped 1 base and J dropped 6 bases, with 7 bases sitting between them. CDR3 sequence (DNA): TGTGCCAGCAGCTTAGGTGGGGCCAATGAGCAGTTCTTC. Translation: CASSLGGANEQFF.

The chain recombines TRBV4-3 with TRBJ1-2, with D unclear. Germline lookup yields CDR1 LGHNA and CDR2 YSLEER. V gave up 1 base and J gave up 2 bases, with 11 bases separating them. The CDR3 covers 15 residues. CDR3 coding DNA: TGCGCCAGCAGCCAAGTCCCCTCTCGGAACTATGGCTACACCTTC. Translating it yields CASSQVPSRNYGYTF.

The chain uses TRBV27 and TRBJ2-1, with D tentatively TRBD2 (5 bases). The CDR3 has 13 residues. The V gene's germline CDR1 is MNHEY and CDR2 SMNVEV (reference sequence). Deletions cut 5 bases from V and 8 bases from J, with 13 bases between. The CDR3 region has the DNA TGTGCCAGCAGTCCCAACGGGATGGATGAGCAGTTCTTC. The encoded protein is CASSPNGMDEQFF.

The chain uses TRBV19 and TRBJ1-1; 8 nucleotides match TRBD1. The CDR3 totals 14 residues. Germline V gives CDR1 LNHDA, CDR2 SQIVND (reference sequence). With 4 bases clipped from V and 6 bases from J, the junction kept 7 bases outside the gene matches. The DNA for the CDR3 is TGTGCCAGTAGTAGAGGACAGGGCTTGCCTGAAGCTTTCTTT. It codes for CASSRGQGLPEAFF.

This chain connects TRBV2 to TRBJ1-1, with TRBD1 as a possible D gene (5 bases). Germline V gene data show CDR1 as SNHLY and CDR2 as FYNNEI. V was pared by 5 bases and J by 0 bases, with 13 bases between. The CDR3 consists of 15 residues. The CDR3 sequence: CASSKSGAVNTEAFF. The CDR3 nucleotides are TGTGCCAGCAGTAAGTCCGGGGCGGTGAACACTGAAGCTTTCTTT.

Only a few counts were recorded for this clone. The chain is built from TRBV6-4 and TRBJ2-1; 8 bases are shared with TRBD2. In germline, CDR1 is MRHNA, CDR2 SNTAGT. The CDR3 consists of 14 residues. With 3 bases clipped from V and 4 bases from J, the junction kept 2 bases outside the gene matches. CDR3 in amino acids: CASSDSGDYNEQFF. CDR3 nucleotides: TGTGCCAGCAGTGATAGCGGGGATTACAATGAGCAGTTCTTC.

This sequence joins TRBV11-2 and TRBJ2-7, with D maybe TRBD2 (7 bases). Germline loops: CDR1 SGHAT, CDR2 FQNNGV. The CDR3 length is 17 residues. Deletions cut 6 bases from V and 3 bases from J, with 24 bases between. In DNA, the CDR3 is TGTGCCAGCAGGGGGTTTAGGGGGAGGGTTACGGACTACGAGCAGTACTTC. Its translation is CASRGFRGRVTDYEQYF. Together with reference TRBV11-2 and TRBJ2-7, the CDR3 gives the full variable domain: EAGVAQSPRYKIIEKRQSVAFWCNPISGHATLYWYQQILGQGPKLLIQFQNNGVVDDSQLPKDRFSAERLKGVDSTLKIQPAKLEDSAVYLCASRGFRGRVTDYEQYFGPGTRLTVT.

The chain uses TRBV7-9 and TRBJ2-7; tentative D call: TRBD2 (5 bases). The CDR3 is 13 amino acids. V was clipped by 4 bases and J by 5 bases, with 12 bases between them. CDR1 and CDR2 (germline): SEHNR, FQNEAQ (reference sequence). The DNA for the CDR3 is TGTGCCAGCAGCTCTCCCCAGCGGAACGAGCAGTACTTC. This sequence encodes CASSSPQRNEQYF.